This T cell receptor (beta chain) originates from a study of neurological immune-mediated disorders. The cDNA came from 5'RACE, which used 10-nucleotide random UMIs. TCRdb re-analysed the 5' RACE reads in MiXCR, keeping a single row per CDR3 protein. The table has tens of thousands of distinct CDR3 sequences, under 6.5% seen once; the top ten hold about 0.57%. CD4+ or CD8+ T cells at a count of about a million served as input for the sorted libraries. This clonotype has a count of ten or more. The J segment lost 5 bases and the V segment lost 8 bases, leaving 14 bases of the junction unmatched. The CDR3 is 14 residues long. Germline loops: CDR1 SQVTM, CDR2 ANQGSEA.

Source material: CD4+ T cells from blood. The chain has TRBV29-1 and TRBJ2-5, with TRBD1 identical over 7 bases. The sequence was obtained from a woman in her 40s in good health. This CDR3 is CSSMDRHRRETQYF. In nucleotides, the CDR3 is TGCAGCTCGATGGACAGGCACCGGCGGGAGACCCAGTACTTC.